These 24 T cell receptor beta chains came from one sample sequenced in a study of blood T cell repertoires in COVID-19. Libraries were prepared by immunoSEQ multiplex PCR; TCRdb keeps only in-frame clonotypes and omits some of them. The data show more than 150,000 clones, about nine tenths seen once. The sample consisted of peripheral blood. The receptors stem from a man aged 35 to 55 with acute or convalescent COVID-19.

This chain joins TRBV19 and TRBJ1-5, with D unresolved. The CDR3 is 17 residues long. Per germline, CDR1 LNHDA and CDR2 SQIVND (reference sequence). V lost 3 bases to trimming and J lost 2 bases, with 17 bases between them. CDR3 in amino acids: CASSIEPVRVGNQPQHF. The CDR3 DNA sequence: TGTGCCAGTAGTATCGAACCGGTTCGAGTCGGCAATCAGCCCCAGCATTTT.

This clone was detected once. Different DNA sequences within this sample yield the same CDR3. The CDR3 coding sequence is TGTGCCAGCAGTTACCGGGGGGCAGGAGGCTACACCTTC. Amino acids: CASSYRGAGGYTF. This chain uses TRBV27 with TRBJ1-2; TRBD1 might be the D (6 bases). CDR3 length: 13 amino acids. Germline values: CDR1 MNHEY, CDR2 SMNVEV (reference sequence). V dropped 4 bases and J dropped 8 bases, with 14 bases sitting between them.

The rearrangement joins TRBV15 to TRBJ1-5, with TRBD1 matching 7 bases. The V segment lost 3 bases and the J segment 0 bases; nucleotides outside the gene matches: 5. CDR1 is LNHNV and CDR2 is YYDKDF in the germline V gene (reference sequence). The CDR3 sequence is 16 residues long. The DNA of the CDR3 is TGTGCCACCAGCAGCCGGGACAGCTATAGCAATCAGCCCCAGCATTTT. Its protein is CATSSRDSYSNQPQHF.

As DNA, the CDR3 is TGTGCCAGCAGCCAACGTACGGGACAGGGGGCTTACGAGCAGTACTTC. This codes for CASSQRTGQGAYEQYF. V gene TRBV3-1 (or the pseudogene TRBV3-2) combines with J gene TRBJ2-7, with 12 nucleotides matching TRBD1. V was pared by 2 bases and J by 4 bases, with 6 bases of the junction left unmatched. Looked up from germline, CDR1 is LGHDT and CDR2 is YNNKEL (reference sequence). This CDR3 has 16 residues.

This chain joins TRBV21-1 and TRBJ1-1; TRBD1, as called in the table, went unchecked against the DNA. TRBV21-1 represents a pseudogene. CDR3 length: 18 amino acids. CDR3 loop: CASSKEVEQGAVRTEAFF. The CDR3 DNA reads TGTGCCAGCAGCAAAGAGGTGGAACAGGGGGCGGTGCGCACTGAAGCTTTCTTT.

This chain joins TRBV5-1 and TRBJ1-1; 7 bases match TRBD1. Trimming cost V 4 bases and J 7 bases; bases outside gene matches: 7. The germline V gene encodes CDR1 SGHRS and CDR2 YFSETQ. The CDR3 covers 13 residues. The CDR3 loop reads CASSRGTVYEAFF. As DNA, the CDR3 is TGCGCCAGCAGCCGGGGGACAGTCTATGAAGCTTTCTTT.

The V and J genes are TRBV18 and TRBJ2-3, with 9 bases lining up with TRBD1. V was pared by 3 bases and J by 0 bases, with 10 bases of the junction left unmatched. Germline CDR1 and CDR2: KGHSH and LQKENI. This CDR3 spans 18 amino acids. CDR3: CASSPNILGQGSTDTQYF. For the CDR3, the DNA is TGTGCCAGCTCACCTAACATTCTGGGACAGGGAAGCACAGATACGCAGTATTTT. Full variable domain (missing parts from reference TRBV18 and TRBJ2-3): NAGVMQNPRHLVRRRGQEARLRCSPMKGHSHVYWYRQLPEEGLKFMVYLQKENIIDESGMPKERFSAEFPKEGPSILRIQQVVRGDSAAYFCASSPNILGQGSTDTQYFGPGTRLTVL.

The rearrangement uses TRBV5-1 and TRBJ2-5; D may be TRBD1 (6 bases). Germline CDR1 reads SGHRS; CDR2 reads YFSETQ. Deletions cut 0 bases from V and 5 bases from J, with 17 bases between. The CDR3 contains 16 residues. CDR3: CASSLGDTQGGETQYF. CDR3 in DNA: TGCGCCAGCAGCTTGGGTGACACCCAAGGGGGTGAGACCCAGTACTTC.

This chain links TRBV5-1 with TRBJ1-5; 8 bases map to TRBD1. CDR3 length: 14 amino acids. Trimming cost V 4 bases and J 5 bases; bases outside gene matches: 5. Germline V CDR1 and CDR2: SGHRS, YFSETQ. This chain's CDR3 is CASSPSTGDQPQHF. CDR3 coding DNA: TGCGCCAGCAGCCCGTCGACAGGGGATCAGCCCCAGCATTTT.

The rearrangement joins TRBV30 to TRBJ1-5; D not resolved. The CDR3 loop spans 15 amino acids. V lost 1 base and J 0 bases, leaving 10 bases between the germline ends. The germline CDR1 and CDR2 sequences are GTSNPN and SVGIG (reference sequence). CDR3 loop: CAWSARVYSNQPQHF. The CDR3 nucleotides are TGTGCCTGGAGTGCCCGGGTCTATAGCAATCAGCCCCAGCATTTT.

V and J are TRBV5-5 and TRBJ1-5, with TRBD1 matching over 8 bases. The CDR3 is made up of 17 amino acids. V dropped 0 bases and J dropped 3; count of bases not matched to a gene: 8. Germline lookup yields CDR1 SGHKS and CDR2 YYEKEE (reference sequence). The CDR3 DNA sequence: TGTGCCAGCAGCTTGGCAGGGGGCGAGACGGCCAATCAGCCCCAGCATTTT. It is translated as CASSLAGGETANQPQHF.

The V call is TRBV14, the J call TRBJ2-6; 8 bases map to TRBD1. The CDR3 runs 18 residues. The germline V gene has CDR1 SGHDN and CDR2 FVKESK. V lost 2 bases, J lost 0 bases, and 6 bases stayed unmatched. The CDR3 protein is CASSQTGGAPSGANVLTF. The DNA of the CDR3 is TGTGCCAGCAGCCAAACAGGGGGAGCCCCCTCTGGGGCCAACGTCCTGACTTTC.

The rearrangement uses TRBV2 and TRBJ2-1; 9 bases map to TRBD1. Trimming took 0 bases from V and 4 from J; bases not matched to a gene: 7. CDR3 length: 17 amino acids. From germline, CDR1 is SNHLY and CDR2 FYNNEI. The CDR3 loop is CASSEALHGQGYNEQFF. As DNA, the CDR3 is TGTGCCAGCAGTGAAGCGCTTCATGGACAGGGGTACAATGAGCAGTTCTTC.

This clone came up once. The V and J genes are TRBV5-6 and TRBJ2-7, with 8 bases that match TRBD2. The length of the CDR3 is 15 residues. Germline assignment: CDR1 SGHDT and CDR2 YYEEEE. Trimming cost V 3 bases and J 3 bases; bases outside gene matches: 8. This CDR3 reads CASSSAGVGNYEQYF. The CDR3 DNA reads as TGTGCCAGCAGCTCAGCGGGGGTTGGGAACTACGAGCAGTACTTC.

CDR3: CASSQDSSGGPRSYEQYF. CDR3 nucleotide sequence: TGTGCCAGCAGCCAAGATTCTAGCGGCGGCCCCCGCTCCTACGAGCAGTACTTC. The V gene is TRBV3-1 (or the pseudogene TRBV3-2), the J gene TRBJ2-7; 7 nucleotides agree with TRBD2. Germline V gives CDR1 LGHDT, CDR2 YNNKEL (reference sequence). This CDR3 has 18 residues. The trim removed 0 bases at V and 0 bases at J, leaving 11 bases unmatched.

The gene calls are TRBV7-9 and TRBJ2-7, with TRBD2 as a possible D gene (6 bases). V was shortened by 5 bases and J by 7 bases, with 12 bases between the two germline ends. The CDR3 length is 12 residues. In germline, CDR1 is SEHNR, CDR2 FQNEAQ (reference sequence). In nucleotides, the CDR3 is TGTGCCAGCAGCCAGGGACTGTATGAGCAGTACTTC. It encodes CASSQGLYEQYF. Full variable domain (remainder filled in from reference TRBV7-9 and TRBJ2-7): DTGVSQNPRHKITKRGQNVTFRCDPISEHNRLYWYRQTLGQGPEFLTYFQNEAQLEKSRLLSDRFSAERPKGSFSTLEIQRTEQGDSAMYLCASSQGLYEQYFGPGTRLTVT.

The chain recombines TRBV6-2 or TRBV6-3 with TRBJ1-2, with D perhaps matching TRBD1 (5 bases). Trimming stripped 2 bases from V and 6 bases from J, with 10 bases between. Looked up from germline, CDR1 is MNHEY and CDR2 is SVGEGT. There are 13 residues in the CDR3. DNA for the CDR3: TGTGCCAGCAGTTACGGGGGGATCGATGGCTACACCTTC. Its protein is CASSYGGIDGYTF.

The chain links TRBV28 to TRBJ2-7; 10 bases are a match to TRBD1. The CDR3 has 15 amino acids. V lost 5 bases and J lost 1; bases outside the gene matches: 5. Germline-derived CDR1 and CDR2 are MDHEN and SYDVKM. This CDR3 reads CASSVPGQGSYEQYF. The CDR3 bases are TGTGCCAGCAGTGTTCCGGGACAGGGGTCCTACGAGCAGTACTTC.

The chain employs TRBV19 and TRBJ1-5, with D possibly being TRBD1 (6 bases). Trimming took off 4 bases at V and 3 bases at J, with 13 bases between the two ends. The CDR3 runs 15 residues. Germline assignment: CDR1 LNHDA and CDR2 SQIVND (reference sequence). CDR3 DNA: TGTGCCAGTAGTACTTCAGGGGAAATCAATCAGCCCCAGCATTTT. This encodes CASSTSGEINQPQHF.

The chain has TRBV7-2 and TRBJ1-3; 7 bases align to TRBD1. This CDR3 contains 16 residues. Trimming cost V 1 base and J 5 bases; bases outside gene matches: 8. In germline, CDR1 is SGHTA, CDR2 FQGNSA. This CDR3 reads CASSLGGDSPRNTIYF. For the CDR3, the DNA is TGTGCCAGCAGCTTAGGCGGGGACAGCCCACGAAACACCATATATTTT. Looking up the rest from reference TRBV7-2 and TRBJ1-3 gives the full variable domain: GAGVSQSPSNKVTEKGKDVELRCDPISGHTALYWYRQSLGQGLEFLIYFQGNSAPDKSGLPSDRFSAERTGGSVSTLTIQRTQQEDSAVYLCASSLGGDSPRNTIYFGEGSWLTVV.

The gene calls are TRBV5-4 and TRBJ2-7, with 12 bases aligning to TRBD2. J gave up 3 bases and V 4 bases, and 11 bases lay outside the gene matches. In germline, CDR1 is SGHNT, CDR2 YYREEE (reference sequence). This CDR3 spans 17 amino acids. CDR3: CASSPRVTSGGNYEQYF. The CDR3, as DNA: TGTGCCAGCAGCCCTAGGGTTACTAGCGGGGGGAACTACGAGCAGTACTTC. The full variable domain, completed using reference TRBV5-4 and TRBJ2-7, is ETGVTQSPTHLIKTRGQQVTLRCSSQSGHNTVSWYQQALGQGPQFIFQYYREEENGRGNFPPRFSGLQFPNYSSELNVNALELDDSALYLCASSPRVTSGGNYEQYFGPGTRLTVT.

The V gene is TRBV12-3 or TRBV12-4, the J gene TRBJ2-7; D unclear. Between the trimmed V and J ends, which lost 6 bases and 1 base, there was a span of 10 bases. The CDR3 runs to 13 residues. The CDR3 sequence is CASRTEPSYEQYF. As DNA, the CDR3 is TGTGCCAGCAGAACAGAACCTTCCTACGAGCAGTACTTC.

This chain links TRBV12-3 or TRBV12-4 with TRBJ1-2; TRBD1 is a possible D gene (5 bases). V lost 5 bases, J lost 4 bases, and 11 bases lay in between. This CDR3 region has 13 residues. CDR3 in DNA: TGTGCCAGCAGTGCGGGACTGTTCTATGGCTACACCTTC. Translated: CASSAGLFYGYTF.

The rearrangement joins TRBV9 to TRBJ2-3; maybe TRBD2 (5 bases). The CDR3 length is 15 residues. The germline V and J ends were trimmed by 0 bases and 2 bases, with 10 bases remaining between them. Germline lookup yields CDR1 SGDLS and CDR2 YYNGEE. DNA of the CDR3: TGTGCCAGCAGCGTAGAGGGAGAAGTCACAGATACGCAGTATTTT. Amino acid sequence: CASSVEGEVTDTQYF. Based on the CDR3 plus reference TRBV9 and TRBJ2-3, the full variable domain is DSGVTQTPKHLITATGQRVTLRCSPRSGDLSVYWYQQSLDQGLQFLIQYYNGEERAKGNILERFSAQQFPDLHSELNLSSLELGDSALYFCASSVEGEVTDTQYFGPGTRLTVL.